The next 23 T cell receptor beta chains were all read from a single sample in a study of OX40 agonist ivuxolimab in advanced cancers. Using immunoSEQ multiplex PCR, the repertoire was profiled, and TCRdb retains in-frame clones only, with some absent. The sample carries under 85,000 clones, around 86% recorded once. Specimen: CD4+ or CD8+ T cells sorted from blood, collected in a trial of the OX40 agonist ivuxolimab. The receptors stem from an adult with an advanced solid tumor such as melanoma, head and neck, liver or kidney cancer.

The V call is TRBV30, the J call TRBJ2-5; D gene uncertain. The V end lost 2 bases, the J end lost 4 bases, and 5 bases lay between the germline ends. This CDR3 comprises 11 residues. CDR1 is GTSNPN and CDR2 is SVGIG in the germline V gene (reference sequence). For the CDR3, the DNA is TGTGCCTGGAGTCTCAGAGAGACCCAGTACTTC. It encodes CAWSLRETQYF.

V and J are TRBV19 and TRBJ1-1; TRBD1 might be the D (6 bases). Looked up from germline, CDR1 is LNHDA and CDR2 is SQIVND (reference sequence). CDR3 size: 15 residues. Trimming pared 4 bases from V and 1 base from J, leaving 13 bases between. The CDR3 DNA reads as TGTGCCAGTAGTAAGGGGGGACGGCGGAACACTGAAGCTTTCTTT. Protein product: CASSKGGRRNTEAFF.

As DNA, the CDR3 is TGTGCCAGCAGTTACTCGATTTCCACTGAAGCTTTCTTT. Amino acid sequence: CASSYSISTEAFF. The chain joins TRBV6-6 to TRBJ1-1; D unresolved. V was pared by 0 bases and J by 4 bases, with 6 bases between. Germline V gene lookup returns CDR1 MNHNY and CDR2 SVGAGI (reference sequence). There are 13 residues in the CDR3.

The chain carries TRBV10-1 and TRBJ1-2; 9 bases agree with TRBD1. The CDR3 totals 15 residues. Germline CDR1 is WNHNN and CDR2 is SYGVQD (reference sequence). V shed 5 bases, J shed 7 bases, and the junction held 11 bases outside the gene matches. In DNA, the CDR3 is TGCGCCAGCAGTCTTAATCGACAGGGGGAAACTGGCTACACCTTC. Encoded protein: CASSLNRQGETGYTF.

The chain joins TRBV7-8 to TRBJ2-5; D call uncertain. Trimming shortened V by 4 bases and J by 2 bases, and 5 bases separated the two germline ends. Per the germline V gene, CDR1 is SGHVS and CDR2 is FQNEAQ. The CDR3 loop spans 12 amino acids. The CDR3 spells CASSSPQETQYF. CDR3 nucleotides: TGTGCCAGCAGCTCTCCGCAAGAGACCCAGTACTTC.

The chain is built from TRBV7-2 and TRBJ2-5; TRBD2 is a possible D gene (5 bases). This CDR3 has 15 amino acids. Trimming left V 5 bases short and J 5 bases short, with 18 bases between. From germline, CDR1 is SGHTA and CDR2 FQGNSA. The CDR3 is CASSEASGWGETQYF. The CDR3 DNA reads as TGTGCCAGCAGCGAAGCATCGGGGTGGGGTGAGACCCAGTACTTC.

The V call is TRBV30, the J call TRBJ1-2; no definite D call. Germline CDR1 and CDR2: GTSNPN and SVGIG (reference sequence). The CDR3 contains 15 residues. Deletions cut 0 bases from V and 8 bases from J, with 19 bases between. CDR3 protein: CAWSVRVTWMGGYTF. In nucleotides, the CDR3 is TGTGCCTGGAGTGTACGAGTGACGTGGATGGGGGGCTACACCTTC.

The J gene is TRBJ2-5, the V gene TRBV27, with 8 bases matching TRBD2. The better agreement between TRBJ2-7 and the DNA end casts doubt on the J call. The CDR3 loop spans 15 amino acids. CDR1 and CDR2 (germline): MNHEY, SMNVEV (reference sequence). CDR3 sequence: CASSSTGGGSYEQYF. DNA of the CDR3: TGTGCCAGCAGTTCCACCGGCGGGGGGAGCTACGAGCAGTACTTC.

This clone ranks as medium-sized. Written as DNA, the CDR3 is TGTGCCAGCAGCTTGGACGAGCACTATGGCTACACCTTC. This gives the protein CASSLDEHYGYTF. The V gene is TRBV5-4, the J gene TRBJ1-2; unclear D gene. This CDR3 is built from 13 residues. Germline V CDR1 and CDR2: SGHNT, YYREEE (reference sequence). The V end lost 0 bases, the J end lost 3 bases, and 6 bases lay between the germline ends.

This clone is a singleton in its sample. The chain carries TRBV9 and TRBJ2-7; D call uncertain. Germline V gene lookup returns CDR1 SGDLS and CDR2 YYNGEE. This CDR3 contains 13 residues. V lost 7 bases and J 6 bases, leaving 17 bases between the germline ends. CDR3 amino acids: CASPAIGLREQYF. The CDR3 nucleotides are TGTGCCAGCCCAGCGATCGGGTTACGCGAGCAGTACTTC.

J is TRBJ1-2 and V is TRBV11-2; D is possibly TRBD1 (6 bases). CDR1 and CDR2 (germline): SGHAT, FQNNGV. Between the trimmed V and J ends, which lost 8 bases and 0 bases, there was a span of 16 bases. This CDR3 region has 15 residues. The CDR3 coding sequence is TGTGCCAGCGGTAAGCCGGGACAAACTAACTATGGCTACACCTTC. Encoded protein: CASGKPGQTNYGYTF.

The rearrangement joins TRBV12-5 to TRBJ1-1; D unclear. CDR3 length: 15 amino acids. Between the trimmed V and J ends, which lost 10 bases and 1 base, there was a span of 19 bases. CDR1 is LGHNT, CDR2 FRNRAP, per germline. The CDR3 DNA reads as TGTGCTATTTATCGGACGTTGCGGGAGAACACTGAAGCTTTCTTT. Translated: CAIYRTLRENTEAFF.

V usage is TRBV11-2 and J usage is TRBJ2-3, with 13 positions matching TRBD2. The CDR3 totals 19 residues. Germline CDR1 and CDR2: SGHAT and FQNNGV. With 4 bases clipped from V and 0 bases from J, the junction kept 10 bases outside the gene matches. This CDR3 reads CASSSYPGLAGYSTDTQYF. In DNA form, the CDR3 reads TGTGCCAGCAGCTCGTATCCGGGACTAGCGGGATACAGCACAGATACGCAGTATTTT.

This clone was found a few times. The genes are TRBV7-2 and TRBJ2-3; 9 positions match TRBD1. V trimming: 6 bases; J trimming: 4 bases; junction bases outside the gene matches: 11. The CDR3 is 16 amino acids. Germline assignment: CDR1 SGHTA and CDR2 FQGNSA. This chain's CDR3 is CASSSTGGMLADTQYF. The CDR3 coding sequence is TGTGCCAGCAGTTCTACAGGGGGCATGTTGGCAGATACGCAGTATTTT.

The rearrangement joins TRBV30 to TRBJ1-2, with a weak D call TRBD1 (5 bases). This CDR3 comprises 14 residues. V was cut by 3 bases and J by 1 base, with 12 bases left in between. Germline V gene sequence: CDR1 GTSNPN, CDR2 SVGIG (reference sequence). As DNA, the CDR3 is TGTGCCTGGAGGGGGACGGCGTTTAACTATGGCTACACCTTC. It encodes CAWRGTAFNYGYTF.

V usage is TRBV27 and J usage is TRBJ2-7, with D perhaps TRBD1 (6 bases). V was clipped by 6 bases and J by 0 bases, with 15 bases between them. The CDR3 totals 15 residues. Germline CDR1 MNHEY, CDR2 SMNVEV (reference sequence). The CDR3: CASRLQGLSSYEQYF. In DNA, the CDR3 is TGTGCCAGCAGACTCCAGGGGTTATCCTCCTACGAGCAGTACTTC.

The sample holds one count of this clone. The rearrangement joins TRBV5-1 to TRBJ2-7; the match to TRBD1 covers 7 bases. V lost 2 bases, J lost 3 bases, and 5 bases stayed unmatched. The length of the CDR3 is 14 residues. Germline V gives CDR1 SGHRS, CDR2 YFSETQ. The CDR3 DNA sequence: TGCGCCAGCAGCTTCCGGGACAGACTCTACGAGCAGTACTTC. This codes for CASSFRDRLYEQYF.

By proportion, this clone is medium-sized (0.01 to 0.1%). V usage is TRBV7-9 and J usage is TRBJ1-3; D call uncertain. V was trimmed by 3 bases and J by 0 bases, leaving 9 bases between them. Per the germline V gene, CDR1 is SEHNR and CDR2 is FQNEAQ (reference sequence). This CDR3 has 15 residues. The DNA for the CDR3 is TGTGCCAGCAGCTTTTCGGGGTACTCTGGAAACACCATATATTTT. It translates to CASSFSGYSGNTIYF.

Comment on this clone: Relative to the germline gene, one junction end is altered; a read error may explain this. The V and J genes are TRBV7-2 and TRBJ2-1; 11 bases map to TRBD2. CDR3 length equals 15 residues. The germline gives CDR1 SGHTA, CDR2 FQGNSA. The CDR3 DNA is TGTGCCAGCAGCGTAGCGGGGGGGATGTTAAATGAGCAGTTCTTC. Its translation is CASSVAGGMLNEQFF.

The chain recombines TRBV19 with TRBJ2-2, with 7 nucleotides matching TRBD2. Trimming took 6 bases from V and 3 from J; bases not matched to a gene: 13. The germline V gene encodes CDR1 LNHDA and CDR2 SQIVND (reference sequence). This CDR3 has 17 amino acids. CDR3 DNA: TGTGCCAGTAGCACCCCCCGGGGGGAGGTAGACACCGGGGAGCTGTTTTTT. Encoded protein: CASSTPRGEVDTGELFF. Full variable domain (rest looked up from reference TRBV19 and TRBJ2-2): DGGITQSPKYLFRKEGQNVTLSCEQNLNHDAMYWYRQDPGQGLRLIYYSQIVNDFQKGDIAEGYSVSREKKESFPLTVTSAQKNPTAFYLCASSTPRGEVDTGELFFGEGSRLTVL.

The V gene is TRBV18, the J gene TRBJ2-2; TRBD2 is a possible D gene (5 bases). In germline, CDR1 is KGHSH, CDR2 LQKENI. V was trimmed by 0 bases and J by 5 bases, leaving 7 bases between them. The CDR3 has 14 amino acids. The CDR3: CASSPPRRTGELFF. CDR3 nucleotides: TGTGCCAGCTCACCACCCCGGAGGACCGGGGAGCTGTTTTTT.

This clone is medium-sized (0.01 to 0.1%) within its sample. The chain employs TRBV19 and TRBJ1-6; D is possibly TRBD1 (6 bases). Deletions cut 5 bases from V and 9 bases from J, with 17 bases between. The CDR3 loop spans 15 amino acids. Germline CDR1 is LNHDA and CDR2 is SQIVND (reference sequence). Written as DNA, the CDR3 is TGTGCCAGTAGTTCTTCGTCACAGGGAAGTTCACCCCTCCACTTT. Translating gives CASSSSSQGSSPLHF.

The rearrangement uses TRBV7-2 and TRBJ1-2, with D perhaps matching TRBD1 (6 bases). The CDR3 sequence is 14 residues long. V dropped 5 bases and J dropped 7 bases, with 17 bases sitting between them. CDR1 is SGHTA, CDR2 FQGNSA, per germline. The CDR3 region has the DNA TGTGCCAGCAGCCCAGGTGGGGGCGCGGGTGGCTACACCTTC. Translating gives CASSPGGGAGGYTF.